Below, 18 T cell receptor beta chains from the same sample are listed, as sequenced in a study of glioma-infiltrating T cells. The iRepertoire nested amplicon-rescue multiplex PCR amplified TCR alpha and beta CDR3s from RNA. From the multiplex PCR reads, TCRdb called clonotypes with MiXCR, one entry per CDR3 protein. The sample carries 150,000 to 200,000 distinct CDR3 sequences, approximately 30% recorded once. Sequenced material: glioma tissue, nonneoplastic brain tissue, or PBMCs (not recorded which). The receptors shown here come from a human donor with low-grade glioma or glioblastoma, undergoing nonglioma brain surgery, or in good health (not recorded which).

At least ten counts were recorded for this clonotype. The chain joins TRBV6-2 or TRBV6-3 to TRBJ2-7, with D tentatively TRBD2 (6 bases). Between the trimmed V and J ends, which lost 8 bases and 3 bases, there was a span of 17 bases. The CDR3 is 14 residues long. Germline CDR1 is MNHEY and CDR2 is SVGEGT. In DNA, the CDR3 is TGTGCCAGCGCCCCCGGAGGGACCAGCTACGAGCAGTACTTC. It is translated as CASAPGGTSYEQYF.

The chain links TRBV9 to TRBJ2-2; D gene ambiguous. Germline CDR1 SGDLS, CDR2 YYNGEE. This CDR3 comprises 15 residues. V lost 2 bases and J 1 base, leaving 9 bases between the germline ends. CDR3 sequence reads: CASSVLSLNTGELFF. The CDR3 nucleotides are TGTGCCAGCAGCGTCTTAAGCCTGAACACCGGGGAGCTGTTTTTT.

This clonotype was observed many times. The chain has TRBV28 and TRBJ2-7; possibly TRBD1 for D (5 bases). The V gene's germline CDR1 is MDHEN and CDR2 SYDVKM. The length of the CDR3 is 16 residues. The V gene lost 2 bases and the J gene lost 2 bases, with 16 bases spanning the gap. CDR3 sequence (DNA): TGTGCCAGCAGTTTAGTAGGGTGGGGCATAGCCTACGAGCAGTACTTC. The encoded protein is CASSLVGWGIAYEQYF.

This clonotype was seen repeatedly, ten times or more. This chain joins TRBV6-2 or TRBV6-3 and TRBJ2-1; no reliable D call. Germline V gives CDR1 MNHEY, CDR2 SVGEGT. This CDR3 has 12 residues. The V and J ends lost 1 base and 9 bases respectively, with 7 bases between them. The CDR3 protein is CASSYYLGEQFF. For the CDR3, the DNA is TGTGCCAGCAGTTACTATTTGGGTGAGCAGTTCTTC.

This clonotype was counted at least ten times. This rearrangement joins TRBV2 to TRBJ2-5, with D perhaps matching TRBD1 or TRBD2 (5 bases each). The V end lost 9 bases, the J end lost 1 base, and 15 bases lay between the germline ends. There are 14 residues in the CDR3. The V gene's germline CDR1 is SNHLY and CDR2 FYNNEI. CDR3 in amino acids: CASKITGPQETQYF. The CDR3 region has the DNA TGTGCCAGTAAAATTACGGGACCCCAAGAGACCCAGTACTTC.

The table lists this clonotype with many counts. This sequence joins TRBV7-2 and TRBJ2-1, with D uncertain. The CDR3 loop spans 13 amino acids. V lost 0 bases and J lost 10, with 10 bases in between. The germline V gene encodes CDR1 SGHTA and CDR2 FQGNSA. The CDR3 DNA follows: TGTGCCAGCAGCTTAGCCATATCGACCGAGCAGTTCTTC. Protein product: CASSLAISTEQFF. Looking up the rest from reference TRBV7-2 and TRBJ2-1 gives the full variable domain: GAGVSQSPSNKVTEKGKDVELRCDPISGHTALYWYRQSLGQGLEFLIYFQGNSAPDKSGLPSDRFSAERTGGSVSTLTIQRTQQEDSAVYLCASSLAISTEQFFGPGTRLTVL.

CDR3 nucleotide sequence: TGTGCCAGCAGTTACTCCGGTCCCCACGAGCAGTACTTC. Amino acid sequence: CASSYSGPHEQYF. The J gene is TRBJ2-7, the V gene TRBV27; D ambiguous. The CDR3 covers 13 residues. The V gene's germline CDR1 is MNHEY and CDR2 SMNVEV (reference sequence). V lost 4 bases and J 5 bases, leaving 12 bases between the germline ends.

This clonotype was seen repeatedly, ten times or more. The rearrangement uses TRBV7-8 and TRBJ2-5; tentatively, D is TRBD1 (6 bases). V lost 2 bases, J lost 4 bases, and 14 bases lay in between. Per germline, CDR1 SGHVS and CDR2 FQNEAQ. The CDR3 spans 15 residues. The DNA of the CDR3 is TGTGCCAGCAGCTTACGAGAGGGACATGGAGAGACCCAGTACTTC. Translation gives CASSLREGHGETQYF.

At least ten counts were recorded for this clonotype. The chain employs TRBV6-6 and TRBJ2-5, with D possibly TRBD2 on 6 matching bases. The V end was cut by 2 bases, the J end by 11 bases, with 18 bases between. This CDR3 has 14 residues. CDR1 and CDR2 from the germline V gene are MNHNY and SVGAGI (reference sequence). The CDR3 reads CASSYRSDQRGQYF. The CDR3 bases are TGTGCCAGCAGTTACCGGTCAGACCAACGGGGGCAGTACTTC.

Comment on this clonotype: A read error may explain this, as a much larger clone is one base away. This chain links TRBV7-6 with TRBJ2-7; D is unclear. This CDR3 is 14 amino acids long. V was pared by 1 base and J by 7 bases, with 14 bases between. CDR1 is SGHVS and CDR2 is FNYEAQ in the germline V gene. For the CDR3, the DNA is TGTGCCAGCAGCTTAGGTATCCAGGAGTCGGAGCAGTACTTC. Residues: CASSLGIQESEQYF. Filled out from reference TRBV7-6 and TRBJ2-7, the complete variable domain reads GAGVSQSPRYKVTKRGQDVALRCDPISGHVSLYWYRQALGQGPEFLTYFNYEAQQDKSGLPNDRFSAERPEGSISTLTIQRTEQRDSAMYRCASSLGIQESEQYFGPGTRLTVT.

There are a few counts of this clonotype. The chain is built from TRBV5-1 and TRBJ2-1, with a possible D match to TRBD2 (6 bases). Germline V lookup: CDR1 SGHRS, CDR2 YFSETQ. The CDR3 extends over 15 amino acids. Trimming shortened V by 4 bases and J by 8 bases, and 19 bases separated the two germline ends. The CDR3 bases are TGCGCCAGCAGCCCTCTCCCGGGACTTAGGCATGAGCAGTTCTTC. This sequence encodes CASSPLPGLRHEQFF.

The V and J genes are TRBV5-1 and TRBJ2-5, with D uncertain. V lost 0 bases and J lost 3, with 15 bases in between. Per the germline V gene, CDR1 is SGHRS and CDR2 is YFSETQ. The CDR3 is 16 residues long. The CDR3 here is CASSLVWASQKETQYF. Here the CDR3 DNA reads TGCGCCAGCAGCTTGGTCTGGGCATCGCAGAAAGAGACCCAGTACTTC.

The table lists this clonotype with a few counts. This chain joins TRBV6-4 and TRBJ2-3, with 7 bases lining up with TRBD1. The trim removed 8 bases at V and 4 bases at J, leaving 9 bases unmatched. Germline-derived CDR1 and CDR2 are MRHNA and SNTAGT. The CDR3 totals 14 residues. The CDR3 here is CASRSGGPADTQYF. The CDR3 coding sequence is TGTGCCAGCCGGTCAGGGGGTCCGGCAGATACGCAGTATTTT.

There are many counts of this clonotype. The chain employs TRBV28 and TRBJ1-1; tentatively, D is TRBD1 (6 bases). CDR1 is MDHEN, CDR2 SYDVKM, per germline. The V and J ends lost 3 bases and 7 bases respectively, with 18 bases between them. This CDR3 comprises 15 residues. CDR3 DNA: TGTGCCAGCAGTTTCCTCTTGGGGGCACGAGTTGAAGCTTTCTTT. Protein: CASSFLLGARVEAFF.

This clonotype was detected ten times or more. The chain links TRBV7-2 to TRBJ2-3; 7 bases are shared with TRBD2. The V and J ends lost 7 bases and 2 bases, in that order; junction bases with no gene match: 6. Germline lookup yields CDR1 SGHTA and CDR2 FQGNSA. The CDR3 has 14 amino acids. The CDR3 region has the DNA TGTGCCAGCACCCCAGCGGGAAACACAGATACGCAGTATTTT. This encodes CASTPAGNTDTQYF.

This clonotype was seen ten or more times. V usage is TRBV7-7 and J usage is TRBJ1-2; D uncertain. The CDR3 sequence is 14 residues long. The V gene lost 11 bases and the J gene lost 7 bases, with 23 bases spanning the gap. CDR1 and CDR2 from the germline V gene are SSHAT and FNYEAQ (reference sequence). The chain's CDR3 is CAGKQRERYSGYTF. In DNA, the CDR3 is TGTGCCGGAAAGCAACGGGAAAGATACAGTGGCTACACCTTC.

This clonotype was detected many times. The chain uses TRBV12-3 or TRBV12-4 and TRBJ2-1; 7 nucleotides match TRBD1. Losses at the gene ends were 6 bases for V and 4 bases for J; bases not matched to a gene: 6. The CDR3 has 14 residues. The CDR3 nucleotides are TGTGCCAGCAGCCCGGGACAGACGTACAATGAGCAGTTCTTC. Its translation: CASSPGQTYNEQFF.

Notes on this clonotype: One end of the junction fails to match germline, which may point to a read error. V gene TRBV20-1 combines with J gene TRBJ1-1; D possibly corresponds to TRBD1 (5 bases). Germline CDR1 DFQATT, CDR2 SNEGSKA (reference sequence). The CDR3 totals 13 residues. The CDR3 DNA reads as TGCAGTGCTGCTCAGGGAGGTAGGGATGAAGATTTATTT. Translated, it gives CSAAQGGRDEDLF.